The 14 T cell receptor beta chains below were found in one sample sequenced in a study of CD8+CD57+ T cells in acquired aplastic anemia. Only patients with CD8+CD57+ cell expansion on flow cytometry were chosen for sequencing. The TCR beta profiling, which covered VDJ combination and CDR3 sequence, was carried out using genomic DNA as the template. TCRdb independently ran MiXCR on the reads; one entry per CDR3 protein. Here the sample spans under 350,000 distinct CDR3 sequences, about 50% being singletons. Sample: sorted CD4+, CD8+, or CD8+CD57+ T cells (not recorded which) from PBMCs. Source of these receptors: a human donor with aplastic anemia.

This clonotype came up a few times. The chain is built from TRBV15 and TRBJ2-5; 9 bases map to TRBD1. The CDR3 contains 17 residues. CDR1 is LNHNV, CDR2 YYDKDF, per germline (reference sequence). The V gene end was trimmed by 3 bases and the J gene end by 5 bases; junction bases not matched to a gene: 13. CDR3 bases: TGTGCCACCAGCAGTGGTCCCAGCACAGGGGGCATGGAGACCCAGTACTTC. Translation gives CATSSGPSTGGMETQYF.

This clonotype was counted at least ten times. This chain joins TRBV5-1 and TRBJ2-7, with a tentative D call TRBD1 (6 bases). V was pared by 2 bases and J by 2 bases, with 14 bases between. CDR3 length: 15 residues. The germline CDR1 and CDR2 sequences are SGHRS and YFSETQ. CDR3 sequence: CASSLNRDKTYEQYF. The CDR3, as DNA: TGCGCCAGCAGCTTAAACCGGGACAAGACCTACGAGCAGTACTTC.

This chain uses TRBV10-3 with TRBJ2-6, with D uncertain. Germline V gene lookup returns CDR1 ENHRY and CDR2 SYGVKD. There are 11 residues in the CDR3. Trimming left V 0 bases short and J 12 bases short, with 3 bases between. CDR3 in DNA: TGTGCCATCAGTGAGTCCGGCGTCCTGACTTTC. It codes for CAISESGVLTF.

The chain carries TRBV20-1 and TRBJ2-3; 11 bases match TRBD2. Germline CDR1 reads DFQATT; CDR2 reads SNEGSKA (reference sequence). This CDR3 contains 18 residues. The V segment lost 0 bases and the J segment 2 bases; nucleotides outside the gene matches: 10. CDR3 bases: TGCAGTGCTAGAGATAGAGGACTAGCGGGCAAGTCCACAGATACGCAGTATTTT. Residues: CSARDRGLAGKSTDTQYF.

This clonotype was counted between two and nine times. The rearrangement uses TRBV5-6 and TRBJ1-2; the match to TRBD1 covers 7 bases. CDR3 length: 15 residues. From germline, CDR1 is SGHDT and CDR2 YYEEEE. The V segment lost 0 bases and the J segment 3 bases; nucleotides outside the gene matches: 5. CDR3 sequence: CASSLDGTVHYGYTF. CDR3 sequence (DNA): TGTGCCAGCAGCTTGGACGGGACAGTCCACTATGGCTACACCTTC.

To note about this clonotype: A junction boundary mismatches the germline segment, possibly from a read error. The chain carries TRBV12-3 or TRBV12-4 and TRBJ1-6; D not resolved. CDR3 length: 12 amino acids. The chain's CDR3 is CASSLSASPLHF. The CDR3, as DNA: TGTGCAAGCAGTTTATCTGCTTCACCCCTCCACTTT.

The rearrangement uses TRBV5-1 and TRBJ2-5; 9 bases line up with TRBD1. With 0 bases clipped from V and 4 bases from J, the junction kept 7 bases outside the gene matches. The length of the CDR3 is 16 residues. Germline V CDR1 and CDR2: SGHRS, YFSETQ. CDR3 DNA sequence: TGCGCCAGCAGCTTGGGTGACAGGGGGGCTAGAGAGACCCAGTACTTC. Amino acids: CASSLGDRGARETQYF.

The chain employs TRBV7-2 and TRBJ1-4; tentatively, D is TRBD1 (5 bases). The CDR3 has 14 amino acids. CDR1 and CDR2 (germline): SGHTA, FQGNSA. Trimming left V 5 bases short and J 8 bases short, with 15 bases between. CDR3 bases: TGTGCCAGCAGCATCGACAGAGGCAAAGAAAAACTGTTTTTT. Amino acids: CASSIDRGKEKLFF.

This chain connects TRBV19 to TRBJ2-1; TRBD2 is a possible D gene (7 bases). CDR1 and CDR2 from the germline V gene are LNHDA and SQIVND (reference sequence). The CDR3 consists of 17 residues. With 5 bases removed from V and 3 bases from J, the gap between germline ends came to 20 bases. The CDR3 is CASSSRQAGQGYNEQFF. The CDR3 DNA follows: TGTGCCAGTAGTTCCCGGCAAGCGGGACAAGGCTACAATGAGCAGTTCTTC.

This clonotype was seen many times. The chain carries TRBV12-3 or TRBV12-4 and TRBJ2-5; TRBD2 agrees at 8 bases. This CDR3 has 13 amino acids. With V trimmed by 7 bases and J by 4 bases, 5 bases remained unmatched. CDR3 sequence (DNA): TGTGCCAGCACCCCGGGGGGGGGAGAGACCCAGTACTTC. Translation gives CASTPGGGETQYF.

This chain connects TRBV27 to TRBJ2-1; perhaps TRBD1 as D (6 bases). Trimming stripped 6 bases from V and 5 bases from J, with 14 bases between. Germline V gene sequence: CDR1 MNHEY, CDR2 SMNVEV (reference sequence). This CDR3 spans 14 amino acids. The DNA for the CDR3 is TGTGCCAGCAGAAGGGGGAGTGGACACAATGAGCAGTTCTTC. This translates into CASRRGSGHNEQFF.

This clonotype has ten or more counts. CDR3 DNA sequence: TGTGCCAGCAGGTTGACACAGGGGGCGGTCGGAGCTTTCTTT. This sequence encodes CASRLTQGAVGAFF. The chain has TRBV6-6 and TRBJ1-1; TRBD1 matches at 9 bases. J lost 10 bases, V lost 6 bases, and 12 bases had no gene match. The CDR3 sequence is 14 residues long. In germline, CDR1 is MNHNY, CDR2 SVGAGI (reference sequence).

The CDR3: CASSSLATYNEQFF. The CDR3, as DNA: TGTGCCAGTAGTAGCCTAGCGACCTACAATGAGCAGTTCTTC. The rearrangement joins TRBV19 to TRBJ2-1; tentative D call: TRBD2 (6 bases). Germline V gene sequence: CDR1 LNHDA, CDR2 SQIVND (reference sequence). The CDR3 is made up of 14 amino acids. The V end lost 4 bases, the J end lost 2 bases, and 9 bases lay between the germline ends. Drawing the rest from reference TRBV19 and TRBJ2-1, the complete variable domain is DGGITQSPKYLFRKEGQNVTLSCEQNLNHDAMYWYRQDPGQGLRLIYYSQIVNDFQKGDIAEGYSVSREKKESFPLTVTSAQKNPTAFYLCASSSLATYNEQFFGPGTRLTVL.

This clonotype was counted a few times. A read error may explain this, as a much larger clone is one base away. The CDR3 does not end in the conserved phenylalanine or tryptophan, so this is likely a read error. The V call is TRBV4-1, the J call TRBJ1-2, with 7 bases that match TRBD1. The CDR3 spans 17 residues. Germline CDR1 is MGHRA and CDR2 is YSYEKL. V trimming: 0 bases; J trimming: 7 bases; junction bases outside the gene matches: 14. CDR3 residues: CASSQDYVQGLVFGYTL. The CDR3 bases are TGCGCCAGCAGCCAAGATTACGTACAGGGGTTAGTATTTGGCTACACCCTC.